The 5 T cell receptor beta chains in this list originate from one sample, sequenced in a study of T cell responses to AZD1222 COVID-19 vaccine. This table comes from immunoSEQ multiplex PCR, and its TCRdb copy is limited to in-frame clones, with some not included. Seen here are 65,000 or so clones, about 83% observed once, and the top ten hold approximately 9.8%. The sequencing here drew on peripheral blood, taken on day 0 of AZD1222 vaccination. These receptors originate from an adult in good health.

In DNA, the CDR3 is TGTGCCAGCAGTCCCAACTCTGGAAACACCATATATTTT. Encoded protein: CASSPNSGNTIYF. The chain uses TRBV6-5 and TRBJ1-3, with D uncertain. The CDR3 loop spans 13 amino acids. Per germline, CDR1 MNHEY and CDR2 SVGAGI. Deletions cut 5 bases from V and 0 bases from J, with 5 bases between.

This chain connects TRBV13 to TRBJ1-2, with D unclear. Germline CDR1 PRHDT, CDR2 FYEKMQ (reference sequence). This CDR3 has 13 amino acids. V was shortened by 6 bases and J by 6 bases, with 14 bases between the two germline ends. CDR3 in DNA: TGTGCCAGCAGTTCGGGAGGCTTGGATGGCTACACCTTC. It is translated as CASSSGGLDGYTF.

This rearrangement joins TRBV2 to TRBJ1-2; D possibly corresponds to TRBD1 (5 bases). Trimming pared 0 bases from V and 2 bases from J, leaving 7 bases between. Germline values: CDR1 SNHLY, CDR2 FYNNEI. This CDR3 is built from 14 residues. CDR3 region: CASSEARQNYGYTF. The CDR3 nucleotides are TGTGCCAGCAGTGAAGCGCGACAGAACTATGGCTACACCTTC.

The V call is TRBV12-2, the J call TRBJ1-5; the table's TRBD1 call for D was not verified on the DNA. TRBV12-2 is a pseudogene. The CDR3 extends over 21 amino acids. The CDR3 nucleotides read TGTGCAAGTCGCTTAGATTCCAATCGTTCGTCAGGACACGGAGCCGATCAGCCCCAGCATTTT. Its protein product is CASRLDSNRSSGHGADQPQHF.

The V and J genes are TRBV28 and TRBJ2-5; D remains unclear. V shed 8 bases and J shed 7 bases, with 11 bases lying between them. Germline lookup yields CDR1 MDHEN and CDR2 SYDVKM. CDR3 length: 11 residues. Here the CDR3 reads CASRRVRTQYF. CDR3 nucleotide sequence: TGTGCCAGCCGACGGGTGCGGACCCAGTACTTC.